Shown below are 21 T cell receptor beta chains from a single sample sequenced in a study of T cell responses to AZD1222 COVID-19 vaccine. Produced via immunoSEQ multiplex PCR; TCRdb's table is partial and in-frame only. The sample records about 120,000 clones, around 87% being singletons. The sample here was peripheral blood, taken on day 0 of AZD1222 vaccination. Source of these receptors: an adult in good health.

CDR3 coding DNA: TGTGCCAGCAGCGAAGGAGTATTAAGGGGACAGGGAAGAGAAAAACTGTTTTTT. Its protein product is CASSEGVLRGQGREKLFF. The V and J genes are TRBV9 and TRBJ1-4; 9 bases line up with TRBD1. The trim removed 3 bases at V and 8 bases at J, leaving 17 bases unmatched. The CDR3 totals 18 residues. Per the germline V gene, CDR1 is SGDLS and CDR2 is YYNGEE.

V is TRBV30 and J is TRBJ1-2, with D perhaps TRBD1 (6 bases). Germline V gene data show CDR1 as GTSNPN and CDR2 as SVGIG (reference sequence). CDR3 length: 13 residues. Between the trimmed V and J ends, which lost 2 bases and 8 bases, there was a span of 15 bases. The CDR3 DNA is TGTGCCTGGAGTCGCCAGACAGGTGGAGGCTACACCTTC. Amino acid sequence: CAWSRQTGGGYTF.

This chain joins TRBV14 and TRBJ2-7; TRBD2 might be the D (5 bases). The length of the CDR3 is 13 residues. Germline V lookup: CDR1 SGHDN, CDR2 FVKESK. V shed 4 bases and J shed 7 bases, with 14 bases lying between them. CDR3 in amino acids: CASSLGLRGEQYF. In DNA, the CDR3 is TGTGCCAGCAGCCTTGGACTCCGTGGGGAGCAGTACTTC.

The rearrangement links TRBV11-2 to TRBJ1-6; D remains ambiguous. The CDR3 contains 12 residues. With 2 bases removed from V and 4 bases from J, the gap between germline ends came to 0 bases. Germline V gives CDR1 SGHAT, CDR2 FQNNGV. Written as DNA, the CDR3 is TGTGCCAGCAGCTTATATAATTCACCCCTCCACTTT. Translated: CASSLYNSPLHF.

V usage is TRBV28 and J usage is TRBJ1-1; D gene uncertain. V lost 2 bases, J lost 5 bases, and 6 bases lay in between. The CDR3 contains 12 residues. Germline V gives CDR1 MDHEN, CDR2 SYDVKM. CDR3 nucleotides: TGTGCCAGCAGTTTAGGGGAGACTGAAGCTTTCTTT. Its translation: CASSLGETEAFF.

The CDR3 region has the DNA TGTGCCAGCAGCGCAGGGGCGCTAATACTTCAGCCCCAGCATTTT. Translating gives CASSAGALILQPQHF. The rearrangement links TRBV21-1 to TRBJ1-5; the table names TRBD1, a call not compared with the DNA. TRBV21-1 is described as a pseudogene. The CDR3 spans 15 residues.

This chain uses TRBV5-8 with TRBJ1-1; D ambiguous. This CDR3 has 11 residues. The V gene's germline CDR1 is SGHTS and CDR2 YDEGEE. The V end lost 2 bases, the J end lost 4 bases, and 3 bases lay between the germline ends. CDR3 sequence reads: CASSLGTEAFF. The DNA for the CDR3 is TGTGCCAGCAGCTTAGGCACTGAAGCTTTCTTT.

The V gene is TRBV7-9, the J gene TRBJ1-3; the D gene is possibly TRBD1 (5 bases). Germline-derived CDR1 and CDR2 are SEHNR and FQNEAQ (reference sequence). V was shortened by 4 bases and J by 0 bases, with 10 bases between the two germline ends. This CDR3 spans 15 amino acids. The CDR3 loop reads CASSSTGASGNTIYF. The CDR3 DNA follows: TGTGCCAGCAGCTCCACAGGAGCCTCTGGAAACACCATATATTTT.

The gene calls are TRBV6-5 and TRBJ1-5; unclear D gene. This CDR3 contains 13 residues. Germline CDR1 is MNHEY and CDR2 is SVGAGI. V was cut by 4 bases and J by 5 bases, with 9 bases left in between. DNA for the CDR3: TGTGCCAGCAGTTTATCGTGGGATCAGCCCCAGCATTTT. This codes for CASSLSWDQPQHF.

CDR3 sequence (DNA): TGCAGCGTTGAACTTCCGGGACAGGGGAACACTGAAGCTTTCTTT. It is translated as CSVELPGQGNTEAFF. The chain couples TRBV29-1 to TRBJ1-1; TRBD1 aligns across 9 bases. This CDR3 region has 15 residues. Trimming removed 2 bases from V and 1 base from J; junction bases left unmatched: 5. Germline values: CDR1 SQVTM, CDR2 ANQGSEA.

The chain links TRBV7-2 to TRBJ1-2; the match to TRBD1 covers 10 bases. The CDR3 runs 16 residues. V was pared by 5 bases and J by 5 bases, with 11 bases of the junction left unmatched. CDR1 is SGHTA, CDR2 FQGNSA, per germline. The chain's CDR3 is CASSQPGQGWGYGYTF. The CDR3 DNA is TGTGCCAGCAGCCAACCGGGACAGGGGTGGGGATATGGCTACACCTTC. Together with reference TRBV7-2 and TRBJ1-2, the CDR3 gives the full variable domain: GAGVSQSPSNKVTEKGKDVELRCDPISGHTALYWYRQSLGQGLEFLIYFQGNSAPDKSGLPSDRFSAERTGGSVSTLTIQRTQQEDSAVYLCASSQPGQGWGYGYTFGSGTRLTVV.

The chain uses TRBV9 and TRBJ1-4, with D possibly matching TRBD1 (6 bases). V was trimmed by 5 bases and J by 5 bases, leaving 13 bases between them. Germline V gene sequence: CDR1 SGDLS, CDR2 YYNGEE. The CDR3 loop spans 14 amino acids. This CDR3 reads CASSAWQGNEKLFF. CDR3 coding DNA: TGTGCCAGCAGTGCCTGGCAGGGGAATGAAAAACTGTTTTTT.

J is TRBJ2-3 and V is TRBV4-1; 10 nucleotides match TRBD1. Trimming at V came to 4 bases and at J to 4 bases, leaving 2 bases not matched to a gene. Germline CDR1 reads MGHRA; CDR2 reads YSYEKL. The CDR3 length is 14 residues. The CDR3 sequence is CASSPGTGADTQYF. The CDR3 DNA reads TGCGCCAGCAGCCCCGGGACAGGGGCAGATACGCAGTATTTT.

This chain joins TRBV7-7 and TRBJ2-7, with 10 bases identical to TRBD1. In germline, CDR1 is SSHAT, CDR2 FNYEAQ (reference sequence). V dropped 0 bases and J dropped 5; count of bases not matched to a gene: 7. The CDR3 sequence is 16 residues long. CDR3 region: CASSLAAGTGDHEQYF. In nucleotides, the CDR3 is TGTGCCAGCAGCTTAGCGGCCGGGACAGGGGATCACGAGCAGTACTTC.

This clone was seen only once. V is TRBV5-6 and J is TRBJ2-5, with a possible D match to TRBD2 (5 bases). Germline CDR1 is SGHDT and CDR2 is YYEEEE. The CDR3 runs 13 residues. The V end lost 4 bases, the J end lost 3 bases, and 10 bases lay between the germline ends. This chain's CDR3 is CASSADWKETQYF. In nucleotides, the CDR3 is TGTGCCAGCAGCGCGGACTGGAAAGAGACCCAGTACTTC.

V usage is TRBV4-3 and J usage is TRBJ2-3, with 14 positions matching TRBD2. V dropped 8 bases and J dropped 3; count of bases not matched to a gene: 13. Germline assignment: CDR1 LGHNA and CDR2 YSLEER. The length of the CDR3 is 18 residues. The CDR3 region is CASHHRGTSGRRTDTQYF. CDR3 bases: TGCGCCAGCCACCACCGAGGGACTAGCGGGAGAAGAACAGATACGCAGTATTTT.

The CDR3 DNA reads TGTGCCAGCAGCACCCGGACTAGCGGGGGGGCAGATACGCAGTATTTT. This sequence encodes CASSTRTSGGADTQYF. The J gene is TRBJ2-3, the V gene TRBV7-9; 15 bases fit TRBD2. The CDR3 is made up of 16 amino acids. Looked up from germline, CDR1 is SEHNR and CDR2 is FQNEAQ (reference sequence). The trim removed 5 bases at V and 4 bases at J, leaving 4 bases unmatched.

The chain has TRBV28 and TRBJ1-5; no clear D gene. V dropped 1 base and J dropped 5 bases, with 6 bases sitting between them. The CDR3 runs 13 residues. The germline CDR1 and CDR2 sequences are MDHEN and SYDVKM. The CDR3 DNA follows: TGTGCCAGCAGTTTATTGACCTATCAGCCCCAGCATTTT. Protein sequence: CASSLLTYQPQHF.

About this clone itself: The identical CDR3 is also encoded by other nucleotide sequences in the sample. V gene TRBV28 combines with J gene TRBJ1-1; D gene uncertain. The CDR3 length is 11 residues. Germline loops: CDR1 MDHEN, CDR2 SYDVKM. V lost 4 bases to trimming and J lost 1 base, with 1 base between them. The CDR3, as DNA: TGTGCCAGCAGTTCGAACACTGAAGCTTTCTTT. Its translation is CASSSNTEAFF.

The V gene is TRBV9, the J gene TRBJ2-1, with TRBD1 matching over 11 bases. The CDR3 has 19 residues. Germline V gene sequence: CDR1 SGDLS, CDR2 YYNGEE. V was clipped by 4 bases and J by 3 bases; unmatched bases: 15. CDR3 sequence (DNA): TGTGCCAGCAGCCCTCCCGGGACAGGGGGAAACCGCTACTACAATGAGCAGTTCTTC. Translating gives CASSPPGTGGNRYYNEQFF.

In regard to this clone: Other DNA sequences in the sample encode the same CDR3. This sequence joins TRBV18 and TRBJ2-3; D remains unclear. The CDR3 has 13 residues. V lost 0 bases and J 0 bases, leaving 1 base between the germline ends. From germline, CDR1 is KGHSH and CDR2 LQKENI. CDR3 nucleotide sequence: TGTGCCAGCTCACCACCGAGCACAGATACGCAGTATTTT. Its translation: CASSPPSTDTQYF.